The 9 T cell receptor beta chains given below trace back to one sample, sequenced in a study of blood T cells in healthy people across ages. A second PCR, run for about 6 to 12 cycles, used a sample-barcoded 5' primer plus a J-beta primer mix. One entry per CDR3 protein results from TCRdb running MiXCR on the 5' RACE reads. Seen here are 1,300,000 or so distinct CDR3 sequences, approximately 63% observed once, and the top ten hold 6.5% to 8.5%. The sequencing input was blood. These TCRs come from a man aged 18 to 29 in good health.

The rearrangement joins TRBV13 to TRBJ2-1; possible D gene TRBD1, 6 bases. The CDR3 loop spans 15 amino acids. With 0 bases removed from V and 5 bases from J, the gap between germline ends came to 11 bases. Germline V gives CDR1 PRHDT, CDR2 FYEKMQ (reference sequence). The DNA of the CDR3 is TGTGCCAGCAGCTTAGGTCAGGGGTCCGACAATGAGCAGTTCTTC. Translating gives CASSLGQGSDNEQFF. Drawing the rest from reference TRBV13 and TRBJ2-1, the complete variable domain is AAGVIQSPRHLIKEKRETATLKCYPIPRHDTVYWYQQGPGQDPQFLISFYEKMQSDKGSIPDRFSAQQFSDYHSELNMSSLELGDSALYFCASSLGQGSDNEQFFGPGTRLTVL.

On this clonotype itself: One end of the junction does not line up with germline, which may come from a read error. V and J are TRBV5-5 and TRBJ2-6; 12 positions match TRBD2. Germline assignment: CDR1 SGHKS and CDR2 YYEKEE (reference sequence). CDR3 length: 18 amino acids. CDR3 sequence (DNA): TGTGCCAGCAGCTTGTCTGGACTAGCGGGGTCTGGGGCCAACGTCCTGACTTTT. Translation gives CASSLSGLAGSGANVLTF.

J is TRBJ1-5 and V is TRBV12-3 or TRBV12-4; D is undetermined. Between the trimmed V and J ends, which lost 0 bases and 6 bases, there was a span of 9 bases. The CDR3 is 14 amino acids. CDR3 DNA: TGTGCCAGCAGTTTAGCTGGTGCAGCTCAGCCCCAGCATTTT. Residues: CASSLAGAAQPQHF.

Regarding this clonotype: This may come from a read error, since a much larger clone is one base off. This chain links TRBV7-2 with TRBJ2-7, with 8 bases fitting TRBD2. The V gene's germline CDR1 is SGHTA and CDR2 FQGNSA. This CDR3 has 14 amino acids. The trim removed 8 bases at V and 2 bases at J, leaving 8 bases unmatched. The CDR3 loop reads CASGPGLVPYEQYF. In DNA, the CDR3 is TGTGCCAGCGGCCCGGGACTAGTTCCCTACGAGCAGTACTTC.

This chain connects TRBV3-1 to TRBJ2-1, with 8 bases lining up with TRBD2. J was trimmed by 2 bases and V by 0 bases; bases with no gene match: 15. There are 20 residues in the CDR3. Germline V gene lookup returns CDR1 LGHDT and CDR2 YNNKEL (reference sequence). The CDR3 nucleotides are TGTGCCAGCAGCCAAGATCTTTTCGGGAGGGCGCCCCCCCCCTACAATGAGCAGTTCTTC. Translation gives CASSQDLFGRAPPPYNEQFF.

This clonotype was seen a few times. The chain recombines TRBV15 with TRBJ2-2; D gene uncertain. This CDR3 has 13 residues. Germline assignment: CDR1 LNHNV and CDR2 YYDKDF (reference sequence). The germline V and J ends were trimmed by 2 bases and 2 bases, with 3 bases remaining between them. This CDR3 reads CATSRPNTGELFF. CDR3 in DNA: TGTGCCACCAGCAGACCTAACACCGGGGAGCTGTTTTTT.

The V call is TRBV20-1, the J call TRBJ2-5; tentatively, D is TRBD1 (6 bases). The J call may be incorrect, as the DNA end agrees better with TRBJ2-7. This CDR3 is 13 amino acids long. Germline lookup yields CDR1 DFQATT and CDR2 SNEGSKA (reference sequence). DNA of the CDR3: TGCAGTGCTCCCCGGGCAGGGGATAACGAGCAGTACTTC. Translation gives CSAPRAGDNEQYF.

This clonotype was detected once. The rearrangement links TRBV20-1 to TRBJ2-7, with D perhaps assigned TRBD1 or TRBD2 (5 bases each). The CDR3 loop spans 14 amino acids. Germline V gene sequence: CDR1 DFQATT, CDR2 SNEGSKA (reference sequence). With 4 bases removed from V and 4 bases from J, the gap between germline ends came to 17 bases. The CDR3 DNA reads TGCAGTGCTACTTACGGGGCCGCCCTGTACGAGCAGTACTTC. Amino acid sequence: CSATYGAALYEQYF.

The chain has TRBV12-3 or TRBV12-4 and TRBJ2-3; tentative D call: TRBD2 (6 bases). V lost 4 bases, J lost 4 bases, and 18 bases lay in between. This CDR3 has 16 amino acids. CDR3 DNA: TGTGCCAGCAGTTGGTCTAAGGGAGGTGGGGCAGATACGCAGTATTTT. Residues: CASSWSKGGGADTQYF.